Described below is a single TCR beta chain sequence and its context. The entry originates in a study of blood T cell repertoires in COVID-19. Study overall: Acute and convalescent COVID-19 specimens originated in the United States, Italy and Spain. Nucleic acid was either cDNA or gDNA, and it came from T cells, B-cell-depleted T cells, or PBMCs.

Clones were read by immunoSEQ multiplex PCR, and TCRdb kept only the in-frame ones, dropping some. The repertoire has about 230,000 clones, roughly 84% of them found once; the top ten carry roughly 1.4%. CDR3 length equals 18 residues. V gave up 1 base and J gave up 2 bases; unmatched junction bases: 11. The germline V gene has CDR1 SGHNT and CDR2 YENEEA. The specimen sequenced was peripheral blood. The chain couples TRBV11-3 to TRBJ2-3; 8 bases line up with TRBD2. The receptor was derived from a middle-aged woman who had recovered from COVID-19. CDR3 sequence: CASSLGLAGGPYTDTQYF. For the CDR3, the DNA is TGTGCCAGCAGCTTAGGGCTGGCGGGGGGCCCTTACACAGATACGCAGTATTTT.